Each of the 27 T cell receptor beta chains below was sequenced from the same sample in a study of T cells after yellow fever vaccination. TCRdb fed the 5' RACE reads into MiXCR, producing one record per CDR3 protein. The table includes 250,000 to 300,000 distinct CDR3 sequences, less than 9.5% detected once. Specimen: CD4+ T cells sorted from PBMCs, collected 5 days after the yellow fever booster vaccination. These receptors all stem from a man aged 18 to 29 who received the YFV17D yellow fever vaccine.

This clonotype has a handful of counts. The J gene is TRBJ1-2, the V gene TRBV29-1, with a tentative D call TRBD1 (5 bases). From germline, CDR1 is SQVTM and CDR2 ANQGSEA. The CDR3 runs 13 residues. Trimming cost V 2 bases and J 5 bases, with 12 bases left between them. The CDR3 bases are TGCAGCGTTGAAAGTCAGGGAACTTATGGCTACACCTTC. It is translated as CSVESQGTYGYTF.

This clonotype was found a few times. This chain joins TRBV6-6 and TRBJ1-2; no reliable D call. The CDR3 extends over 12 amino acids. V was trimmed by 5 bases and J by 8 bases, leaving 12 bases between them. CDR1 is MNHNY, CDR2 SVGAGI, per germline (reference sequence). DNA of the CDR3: TGTGCCAGCAGTAACAGCGAGGAGGGCTACACCTTC. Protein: CASSNSEEGYTF.

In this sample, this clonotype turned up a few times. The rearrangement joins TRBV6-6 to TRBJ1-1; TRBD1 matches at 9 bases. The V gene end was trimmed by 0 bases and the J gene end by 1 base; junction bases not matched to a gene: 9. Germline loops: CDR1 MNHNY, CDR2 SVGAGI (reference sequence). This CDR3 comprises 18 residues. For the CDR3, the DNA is TGTGCCAGCAGTTACTCGATCGGGACAGGGCGAGCGAACACTGAAGCTTTCTTT. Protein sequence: CASSYSIGTGRANTEAFF.

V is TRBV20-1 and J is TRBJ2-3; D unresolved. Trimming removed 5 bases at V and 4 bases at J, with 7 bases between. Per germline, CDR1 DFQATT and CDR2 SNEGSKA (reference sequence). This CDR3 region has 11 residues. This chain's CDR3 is CSAPVSDTQYF. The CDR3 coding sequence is TGCAGTGCTCCAGTGTCAGATACGCAGTATTTT.

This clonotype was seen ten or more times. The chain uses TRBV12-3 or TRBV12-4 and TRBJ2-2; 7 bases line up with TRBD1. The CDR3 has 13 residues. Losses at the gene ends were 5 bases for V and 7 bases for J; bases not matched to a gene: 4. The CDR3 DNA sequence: TGTGCCAGCAGTCTACAGGGGAGCGGGGAGCTGTTTTTT. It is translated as CASSLQGSGELFF.

CDR3: CASSAWDRRTDTQYF. CDR3 bases: TGTGCCAGCAGCGCCTGGGACAGGCGCACAGATACGCAGTATTTT. V gene TRBV9 combines with J gene TRBJ2-3; 8 bases are a match to TRBD1. The CDR3 contains 15 residues. Germline V CDR1 and CDR2: SGDLS, YYNGEE. With 3 bases clipped from V and 1 base from J, the junction kept 4 bases outside the gene matches.

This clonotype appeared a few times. The CDR3 here is CASSQQGTGAYTGELFF. The CDR3 region has the DNA TGTGCCAGCAGTCAGCAGGGGACGGGGGCCTACACCGGGGAGCTGTTTTTT. The chain recombines TRBV12-3 or TRBV12-4 with TRBJ2-2; D is tentatively TRBD1 or TRBD2 (6 bases each). This CDR3 comprises 17 residues. V was cut by 5 bases and J by 3 bases, with 19 bases left in between.

CDR3 region: CASSRDSGASTDTQYF. The CDR3 DNA sequence: TGTGCCAGCAGCCGAGATTCGGGAGCTAGCACAGATACGCAGTATTTT. V and J are TRBV7-3 and TRBJ2-3; D is perhaps TRBD2 (6 bases). CDR1 and CDR2 (germline): SGHTA, FQGTGA. This CDR3 region has 16 residues. Trimming left V 5 bases short and J 0 bases short, with 15 bases between.

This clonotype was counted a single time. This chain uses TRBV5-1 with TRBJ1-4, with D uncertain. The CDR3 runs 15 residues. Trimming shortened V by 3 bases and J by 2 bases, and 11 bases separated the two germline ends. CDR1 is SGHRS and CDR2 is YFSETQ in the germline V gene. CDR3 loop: CASSYDTGTNEKLFF. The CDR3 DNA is TGCGCCAGCAGCTACGACACCGGGACTAATGAAAAACTGTTTTTT.

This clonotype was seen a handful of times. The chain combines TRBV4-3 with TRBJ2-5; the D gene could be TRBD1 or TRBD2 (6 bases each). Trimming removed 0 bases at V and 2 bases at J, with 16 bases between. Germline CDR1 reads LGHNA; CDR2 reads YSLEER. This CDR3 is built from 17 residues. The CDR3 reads CASSQDGSRGRQETQYF. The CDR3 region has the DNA TGCGCCAGCAGCCAAGATGGATCCCGGGGGCGGCAAGAGACCCAGTACTTC.

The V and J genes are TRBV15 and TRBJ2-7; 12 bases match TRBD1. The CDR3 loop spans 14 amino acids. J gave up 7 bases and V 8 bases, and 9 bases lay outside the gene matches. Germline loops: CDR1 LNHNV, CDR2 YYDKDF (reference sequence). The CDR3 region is CATGRDRGRGEQYF. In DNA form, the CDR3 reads TGTGCCACCGGGCGGGACAGGGGGCGCGGGGAGCAGTACTTC. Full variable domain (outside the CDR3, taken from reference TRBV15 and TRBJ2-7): DAMVIQNPRYQVTQFGKPVTLSCSQTLNHNVMYWYQQKSSQAPKLLFHYYDKDFNNEADTPDNFQSRRPNTSFCFLDIRSPGLGDTAMYLCATGRDRGRGEQYFGPGTRLTVT.

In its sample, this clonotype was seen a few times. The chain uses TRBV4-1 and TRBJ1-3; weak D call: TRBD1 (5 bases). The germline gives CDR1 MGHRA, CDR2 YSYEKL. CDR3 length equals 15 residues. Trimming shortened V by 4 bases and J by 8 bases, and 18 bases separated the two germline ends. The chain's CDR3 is CASSPRGRNADTIYF. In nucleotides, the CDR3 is TGCGCCAGCAGCCCGAGGGGTCGGAATGCAGACACCATATATTTT.

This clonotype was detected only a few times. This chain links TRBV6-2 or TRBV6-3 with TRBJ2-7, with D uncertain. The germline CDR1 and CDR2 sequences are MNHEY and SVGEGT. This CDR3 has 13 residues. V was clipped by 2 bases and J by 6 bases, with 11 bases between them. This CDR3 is CASSYGARSEQYV. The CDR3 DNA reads TGTGCCAGCAGTTACGGCGCCAGATCCGAGCAGTACGTC.

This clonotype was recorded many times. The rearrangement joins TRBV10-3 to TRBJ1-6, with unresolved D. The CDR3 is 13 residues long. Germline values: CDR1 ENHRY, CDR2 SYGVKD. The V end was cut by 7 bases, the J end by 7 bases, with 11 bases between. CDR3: CAITPFDNSPLHF. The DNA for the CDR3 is TGTGCCATCACTCCCTTCGACAATTCACCCCTCCACTTT.

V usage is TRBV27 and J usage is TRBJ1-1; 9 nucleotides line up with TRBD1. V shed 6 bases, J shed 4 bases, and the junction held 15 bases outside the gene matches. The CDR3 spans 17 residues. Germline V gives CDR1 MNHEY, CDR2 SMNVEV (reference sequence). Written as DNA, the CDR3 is TGTGCCAGCAGGTCAAGAGGACAGGGGCGGCTGAGCACTGAAGCTTTCTTT. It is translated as CASRSRGQGRLSTEAFF.

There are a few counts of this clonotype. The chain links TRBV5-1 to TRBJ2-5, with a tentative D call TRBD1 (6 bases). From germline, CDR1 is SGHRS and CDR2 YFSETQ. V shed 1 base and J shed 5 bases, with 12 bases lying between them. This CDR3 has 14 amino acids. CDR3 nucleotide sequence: TGCGCCAGCAGCTTGTGGTCAGGGGACGAGACCCAGTACTTC. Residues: CASSLWSGDETQYF.

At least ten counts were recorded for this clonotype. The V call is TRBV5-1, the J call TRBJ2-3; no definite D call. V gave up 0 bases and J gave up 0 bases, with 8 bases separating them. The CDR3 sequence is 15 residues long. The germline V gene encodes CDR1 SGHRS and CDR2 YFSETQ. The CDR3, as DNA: TGCGCCAGCAGCTTGGCCGTCGGGAGCACAGATACGCAGTATTTT. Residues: CASSLAVGSTDTQYF.

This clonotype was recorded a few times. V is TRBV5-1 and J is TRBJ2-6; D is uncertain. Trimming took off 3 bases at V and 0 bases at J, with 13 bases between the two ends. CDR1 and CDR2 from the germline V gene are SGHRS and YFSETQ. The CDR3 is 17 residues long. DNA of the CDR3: TGCGCCAGCAGCTCGAGGACCCCATACTCTGGGGCCAACGTCCTGACTTTC. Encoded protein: CASSSRTPYSGANVLTF.

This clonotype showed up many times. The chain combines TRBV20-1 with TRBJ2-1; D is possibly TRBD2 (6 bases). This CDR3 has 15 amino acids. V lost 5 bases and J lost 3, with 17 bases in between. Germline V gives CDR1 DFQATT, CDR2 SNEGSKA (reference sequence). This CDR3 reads CSAPKGGGIYNEQFF. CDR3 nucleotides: TGCAGTGCTCCCAAGGGTGGGGGGATCTACAATGAGCAGTTCTTC.

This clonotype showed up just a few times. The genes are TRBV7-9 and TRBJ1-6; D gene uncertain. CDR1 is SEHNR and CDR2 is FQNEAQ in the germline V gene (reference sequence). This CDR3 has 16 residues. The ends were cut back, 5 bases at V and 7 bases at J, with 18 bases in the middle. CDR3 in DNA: TGTGCCAGCAGCGTAAGGATGGGGAATGGGAATTCACCCCTCCACTTT. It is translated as CASSVRMGNGNSPLHF.

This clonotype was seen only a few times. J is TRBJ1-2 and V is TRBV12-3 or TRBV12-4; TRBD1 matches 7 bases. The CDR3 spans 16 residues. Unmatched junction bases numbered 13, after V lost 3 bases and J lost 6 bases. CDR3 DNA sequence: TGTGCCAGCAGTTTCAGATTATACGCCCAGGGGGATGGCTACACCTTC. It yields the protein CASSFRLYAQGDGYTF.

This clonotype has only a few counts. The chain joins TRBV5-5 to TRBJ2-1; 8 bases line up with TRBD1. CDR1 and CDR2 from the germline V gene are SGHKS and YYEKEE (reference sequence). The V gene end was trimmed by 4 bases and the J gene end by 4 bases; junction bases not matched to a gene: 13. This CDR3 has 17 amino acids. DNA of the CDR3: TGTGCCAGCAGCCCCGGACAGGGCCCACTTAGGTACAATGAGCAGTTCTTC. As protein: CASSPGQGPLRYNEQFF.

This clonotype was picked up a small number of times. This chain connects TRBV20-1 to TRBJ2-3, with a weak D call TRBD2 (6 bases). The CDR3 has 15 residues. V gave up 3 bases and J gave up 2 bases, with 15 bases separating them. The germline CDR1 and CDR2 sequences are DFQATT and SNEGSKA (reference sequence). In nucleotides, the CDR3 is TGCAGTGCTAGTTACTCGGGACTCCACACAGATACGCAGTATTTT. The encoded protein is CSASYSGLHTDTQYF.

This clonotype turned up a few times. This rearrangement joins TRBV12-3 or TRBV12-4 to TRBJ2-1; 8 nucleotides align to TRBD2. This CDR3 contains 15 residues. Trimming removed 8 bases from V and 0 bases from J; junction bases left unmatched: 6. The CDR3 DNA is TGTGCCAGCGGAGCGGCGGGGGGCTCCTACAATGAGCAGTTCTTC. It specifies CASGAAGGSYNEQFF.

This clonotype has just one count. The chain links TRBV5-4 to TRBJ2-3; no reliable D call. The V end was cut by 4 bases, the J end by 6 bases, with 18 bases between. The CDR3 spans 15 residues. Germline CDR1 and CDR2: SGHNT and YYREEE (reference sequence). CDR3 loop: CASSRLESTADTQYF. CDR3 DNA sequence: TGTGCCAGCAGCCGACTCGAATCGACGGCGGATACGCAGTATTTT.

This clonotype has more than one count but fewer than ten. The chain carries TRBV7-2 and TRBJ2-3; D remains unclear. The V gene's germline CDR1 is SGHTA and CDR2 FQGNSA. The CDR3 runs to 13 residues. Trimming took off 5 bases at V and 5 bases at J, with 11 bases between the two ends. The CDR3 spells CASSRGWVDTQYF. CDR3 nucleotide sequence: TGTGCCAGCAGCCGCGGATGGGTAGATACGCAGTATTTT.

The CDR3 DNA is TGTGCCAGTAGGGAAATACAGGGCCATCAGCCCCAGCATTTT. Translating it yields CASREIQGHQPQHF. This chain joins TRBV19 and TRBJ1-5; maybe TRBD1 (6 bases). CDR3 length: 14 residues. Germline CDR1 and CDR2: LNHDA and SQIVND (reference sequence). Trimming left V 6 bases short and J 5 bases short, with 14 bases between.